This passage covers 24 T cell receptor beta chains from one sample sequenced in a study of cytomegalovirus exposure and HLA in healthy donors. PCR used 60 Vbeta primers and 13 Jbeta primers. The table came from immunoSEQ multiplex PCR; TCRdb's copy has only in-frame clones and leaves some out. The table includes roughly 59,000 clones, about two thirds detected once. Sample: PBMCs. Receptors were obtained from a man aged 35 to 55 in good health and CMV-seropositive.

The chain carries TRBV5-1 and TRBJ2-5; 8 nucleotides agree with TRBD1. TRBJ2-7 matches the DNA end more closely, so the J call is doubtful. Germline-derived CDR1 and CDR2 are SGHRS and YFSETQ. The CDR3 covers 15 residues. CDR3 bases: TGCGCCAGCAGCTTGGGGGCAGGGGGCCTCTACGAGCAGTACTTC. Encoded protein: CASSLGAGGLYEQYF.

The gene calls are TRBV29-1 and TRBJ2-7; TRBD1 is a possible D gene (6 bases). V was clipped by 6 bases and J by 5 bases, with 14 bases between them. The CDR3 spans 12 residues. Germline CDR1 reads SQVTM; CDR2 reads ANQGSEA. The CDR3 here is CSVLQGYDEQYF. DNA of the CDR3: TGCAGCGTACTACAGGGATACGACGAGCAGTACTTC.

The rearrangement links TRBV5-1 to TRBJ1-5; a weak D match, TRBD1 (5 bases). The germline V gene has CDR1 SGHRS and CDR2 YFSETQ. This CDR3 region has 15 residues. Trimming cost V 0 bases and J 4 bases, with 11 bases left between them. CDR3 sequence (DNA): TGCGCCAGCAGCTTGGGGGCAGGGTCAAATCAGCCCCAGCATTTT. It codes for CASSLGAGSNQPQHF.

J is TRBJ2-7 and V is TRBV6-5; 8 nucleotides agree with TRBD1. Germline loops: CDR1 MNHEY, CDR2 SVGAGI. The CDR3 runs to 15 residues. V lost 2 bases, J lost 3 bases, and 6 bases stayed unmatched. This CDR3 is CASSYGQGAFYEQYF. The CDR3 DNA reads TGTGCCAGCAGTTACGGGCAGGGGGCCTTCTACGAGCAGTACTTC.

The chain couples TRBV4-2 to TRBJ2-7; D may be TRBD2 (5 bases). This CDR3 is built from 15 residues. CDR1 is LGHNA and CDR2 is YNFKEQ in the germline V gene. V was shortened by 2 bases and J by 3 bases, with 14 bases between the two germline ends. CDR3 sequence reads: CASSQSGGQDYEQYF. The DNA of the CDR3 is TGTGCCAGCAGCCAATCCGGCGGGCAGGACTACGAGCAGTACTTC.

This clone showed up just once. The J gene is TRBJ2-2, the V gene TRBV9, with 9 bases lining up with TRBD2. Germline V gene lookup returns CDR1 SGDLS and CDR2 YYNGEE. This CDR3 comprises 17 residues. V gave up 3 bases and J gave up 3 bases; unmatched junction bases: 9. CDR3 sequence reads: CASSGTVAGGYTGELFF. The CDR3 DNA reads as TGTGCCAGCAGCGGAACGGTCGCGGGAGGGTACACCGGGGAGCTGTTTTTT.

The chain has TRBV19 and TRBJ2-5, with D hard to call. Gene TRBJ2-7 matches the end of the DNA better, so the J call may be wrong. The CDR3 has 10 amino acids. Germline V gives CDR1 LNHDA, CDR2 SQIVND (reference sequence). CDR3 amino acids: CASPLYEQYF. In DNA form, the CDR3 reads TGTGCCAGCCCTCTTTACGAGCAGTACTTC.

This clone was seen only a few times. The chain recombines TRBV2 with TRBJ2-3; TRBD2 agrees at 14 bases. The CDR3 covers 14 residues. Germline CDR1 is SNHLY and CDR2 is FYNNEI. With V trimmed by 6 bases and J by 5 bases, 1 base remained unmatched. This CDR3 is CASRGLAGVDTQYF. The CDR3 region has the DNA TGTGCCAGCAGGGGACTAGCGGGAGTAGATACGCAGTATTTT.

CDR3 coding DNA: TGTGCCAGTAAGGGACTAGCGGGGGTAGATACGCAGTATTTT. It codes for CASKGLAGVDTQYF. The chain has TRBV19 and TRBJ2-3; 14 positions agree with TRBD2. CDR1 is LNHDA and CDR2 is SQIVND in the germline V gene (reference sequence). CDR3 length equals 14 residues. V was pared by 7 bases and J by 5 bases, with 2 bases of the junction left unmatched.

The CDR3: CASSPETNTEAFF. The CDR3 DNA reads TGTGCCAGCTCACCCGAAACAAACACTGAAGCTTTCTTT. The rearrangement uses TRBV18 and TRBJ1-1; D gene uncertain. The V and J ends lost 3 bases and 2 bases respectively, with 7 bases between them. Germline CDR1 KGHSH, CDR2 LQKENI. The CDR3 has 13 residues.

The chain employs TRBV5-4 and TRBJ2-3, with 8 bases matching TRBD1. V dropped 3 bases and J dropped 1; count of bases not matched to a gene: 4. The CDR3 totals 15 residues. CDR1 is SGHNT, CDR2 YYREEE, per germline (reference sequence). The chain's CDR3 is CASSSQGAGTDTQYF. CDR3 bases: TGTGCCAGCAGCTCCCAGGGGGCCGGCACAGATACGCAGTATTTT.

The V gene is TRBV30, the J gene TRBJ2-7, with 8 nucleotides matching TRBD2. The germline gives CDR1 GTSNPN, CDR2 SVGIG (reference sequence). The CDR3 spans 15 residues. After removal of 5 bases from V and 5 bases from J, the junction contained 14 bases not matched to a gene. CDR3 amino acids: CAWSRGGTRQHEQYF. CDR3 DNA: TGTGCCTGGTCTCGGGGGGGTACTCGCCAGCACGAGCAGTACTTC.

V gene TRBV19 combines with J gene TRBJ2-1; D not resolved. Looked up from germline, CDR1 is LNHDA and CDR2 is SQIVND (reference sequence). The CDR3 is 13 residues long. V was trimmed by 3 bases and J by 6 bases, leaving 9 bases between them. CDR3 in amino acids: CASSIGALNEQFF. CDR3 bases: TGTGCCAGTAGTATCGGAGCGCTCAATGAGCAGTTCTTC.

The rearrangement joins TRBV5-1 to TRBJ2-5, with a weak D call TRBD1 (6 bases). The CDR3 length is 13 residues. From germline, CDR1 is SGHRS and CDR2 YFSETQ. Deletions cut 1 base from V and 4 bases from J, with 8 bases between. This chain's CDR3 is CASSLPGAETQYF. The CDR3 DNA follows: TGCGCCAGCAGCTTGCCAGGGGCAGAGACCCAGTACTTC.

The CDR3 DNA reads TGTGCCAGCAGTGAATCCTCTGTAACCTACGAGCAGTACTTC. Protein: CASSESSVTYEQYF. The chain uses TRBV6-1 and TRBJ2-7, with unresolved D. The V gene's germline CDR1 is MNHNS and CDR2 SASEGT. This CDR3 is built from 14 residues. V lost 2 bases and J lost 2, with 10 bases in between.

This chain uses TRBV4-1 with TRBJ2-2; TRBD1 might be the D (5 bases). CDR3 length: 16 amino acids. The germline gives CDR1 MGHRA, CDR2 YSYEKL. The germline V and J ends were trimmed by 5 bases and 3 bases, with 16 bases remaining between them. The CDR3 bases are TGCGCCAGCAGCGCTGTGGGCCAGGGTTACACCGGGGAGCTGTTTTTT. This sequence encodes CASSAVGQGYTGELFF.

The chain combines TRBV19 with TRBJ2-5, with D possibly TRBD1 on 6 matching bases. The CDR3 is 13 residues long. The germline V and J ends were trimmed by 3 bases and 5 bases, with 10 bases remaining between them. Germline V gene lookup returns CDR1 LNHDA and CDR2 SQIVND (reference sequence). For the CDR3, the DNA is TGTGCCAGTAGTATCAACAGGGCGGAGACCCAGTACTTC. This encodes CASSINRAETQYF. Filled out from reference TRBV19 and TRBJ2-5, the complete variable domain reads DGGITQSPKYLFRKEGQNVTLSCEQNLNHDAMYWYRQDPGQGLRLIYYSQIVNDFQKGDIAEGYSVSREKKESFPLTVTSAQKNPTAFYLCASSINRAETQYFGPGTRLLVL.

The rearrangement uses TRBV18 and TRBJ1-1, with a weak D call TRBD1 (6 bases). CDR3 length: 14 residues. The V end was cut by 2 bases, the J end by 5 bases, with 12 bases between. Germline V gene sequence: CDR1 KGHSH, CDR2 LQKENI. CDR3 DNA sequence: TGTGCCAGCTCACCAGGGGGCGCAGGAACTGAAGCTTTCTTT. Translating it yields CASSPGGAGTEAFF.

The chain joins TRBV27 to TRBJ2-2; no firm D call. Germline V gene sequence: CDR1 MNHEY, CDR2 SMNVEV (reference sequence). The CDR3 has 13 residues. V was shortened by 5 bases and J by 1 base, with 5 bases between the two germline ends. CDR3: CASSEQNTGELFF. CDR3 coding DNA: TGTGCCAGCAGTGAACAGAACACCGGGGAGCTGTTTTTT.

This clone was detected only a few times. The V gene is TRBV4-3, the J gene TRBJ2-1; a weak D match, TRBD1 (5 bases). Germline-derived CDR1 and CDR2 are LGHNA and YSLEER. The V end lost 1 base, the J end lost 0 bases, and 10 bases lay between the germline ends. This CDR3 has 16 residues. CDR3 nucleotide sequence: TGCGCCAGCAGCCAAGGCAGACAGAGCTCCTACAATGAGCAGTTCTTC. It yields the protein CASSQGRQSSYNEQFF.

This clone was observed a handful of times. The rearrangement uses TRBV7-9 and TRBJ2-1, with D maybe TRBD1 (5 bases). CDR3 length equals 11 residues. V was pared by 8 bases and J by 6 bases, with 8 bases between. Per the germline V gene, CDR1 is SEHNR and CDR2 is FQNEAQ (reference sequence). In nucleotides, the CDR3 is TGTGCCAGCGGCAGGGCCAATGAGCAGTTCTTC. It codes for CASGRANEQFF.

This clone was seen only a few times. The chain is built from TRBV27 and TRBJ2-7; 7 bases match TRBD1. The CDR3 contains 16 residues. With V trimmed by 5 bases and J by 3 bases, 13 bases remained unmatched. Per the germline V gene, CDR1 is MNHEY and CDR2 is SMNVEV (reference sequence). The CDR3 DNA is TGTGCCAGCAGTCCGGGGACAGCCGATAAGGGCTACGAGCAGTACTTC. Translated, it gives CASSPGTADKGYEQYF.

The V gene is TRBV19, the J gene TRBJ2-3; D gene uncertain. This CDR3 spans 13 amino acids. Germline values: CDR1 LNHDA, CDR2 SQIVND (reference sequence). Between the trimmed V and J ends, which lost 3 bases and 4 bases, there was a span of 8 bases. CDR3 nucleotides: TGTGCCAGTAGTATTGAGTTGGCAGATACGCAGTATTTT. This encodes CASSIELADTQYF.

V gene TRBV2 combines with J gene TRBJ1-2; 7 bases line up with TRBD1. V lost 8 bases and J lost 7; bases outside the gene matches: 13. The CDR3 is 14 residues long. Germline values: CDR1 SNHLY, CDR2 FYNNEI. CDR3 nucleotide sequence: TGTGCCAGCGAGTCCCGACAGGGAATGGGTGGCTACACCTTC. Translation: CASESRQGMGGYTF. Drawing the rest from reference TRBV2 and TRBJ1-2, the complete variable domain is EPEVTQTPSHQVTQMGQEVILRCVPISNHLYFYWYRQILGQKVEFLVSFYNNEISEKSEIFDDQFSVERPDGSNFTLKIRSTKLEDSAMYFCASESRQGMGGYTFGSGTRLTVV.